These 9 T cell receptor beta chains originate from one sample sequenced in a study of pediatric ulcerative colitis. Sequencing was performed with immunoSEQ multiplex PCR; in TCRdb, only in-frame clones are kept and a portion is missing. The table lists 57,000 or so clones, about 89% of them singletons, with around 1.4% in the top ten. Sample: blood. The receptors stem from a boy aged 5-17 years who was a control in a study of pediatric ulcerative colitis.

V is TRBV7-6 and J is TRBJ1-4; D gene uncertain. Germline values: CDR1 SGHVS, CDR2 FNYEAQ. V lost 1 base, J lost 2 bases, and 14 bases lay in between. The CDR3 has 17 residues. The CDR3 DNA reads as TGTGCCAGCAGCTTAGAAGGGATCGCCTCCACTAATGAAAAACTGTTTTTT. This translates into CASSLEGIASTNEKLFF.

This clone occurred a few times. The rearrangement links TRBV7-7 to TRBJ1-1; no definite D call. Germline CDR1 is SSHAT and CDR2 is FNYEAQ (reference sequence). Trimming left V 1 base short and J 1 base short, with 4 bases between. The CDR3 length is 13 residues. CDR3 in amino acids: CASSLGWNTEAFF. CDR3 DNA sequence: TGTGCCAGCAGCTTAGGGTGGAACACTGAAGCTTTCTTT. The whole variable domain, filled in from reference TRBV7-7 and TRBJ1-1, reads GAGVSQSPRYKVTKRGQDVTLRCDPISSHATLYWYQQALGQGPEFLTYFNYEAQPDKSGLPSDRFSAERPEGSISTLTIQRTEQRDSAMYRCASSLGWNTEAFFGQGTRLTVV.

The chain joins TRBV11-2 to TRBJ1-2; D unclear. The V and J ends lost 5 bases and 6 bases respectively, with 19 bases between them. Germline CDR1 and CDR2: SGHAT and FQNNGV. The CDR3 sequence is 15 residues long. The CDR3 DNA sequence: TGTGCCAGCAGCCCGATCGTAGGGCGATCCGATGGCTACACCTTC. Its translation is CASSPIVGRSDGYTF. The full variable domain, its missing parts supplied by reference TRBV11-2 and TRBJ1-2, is EAGVAQSPRYKIIEKRQSVAFWCNPISGHATLYWYQQILGQGPKLLIQFQNNGVVDDSQLPKDRFSAERLKGVDSTLKIQPAKLEDSAVYLCASSPIVGRSDGYTFGSGTRLTVV.

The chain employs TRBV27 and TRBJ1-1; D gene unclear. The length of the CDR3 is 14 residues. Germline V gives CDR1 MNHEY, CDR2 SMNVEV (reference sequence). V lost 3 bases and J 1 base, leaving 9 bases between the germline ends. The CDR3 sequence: CASSFLESNTEAFF. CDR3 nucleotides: TGTGCCAGCAGTTTTTTGGAGTCGAACACTGAAGCTTTCTTT.

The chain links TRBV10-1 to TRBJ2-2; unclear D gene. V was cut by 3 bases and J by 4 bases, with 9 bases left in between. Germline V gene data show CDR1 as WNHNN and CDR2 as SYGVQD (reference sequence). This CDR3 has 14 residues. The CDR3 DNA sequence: TGCGCCAGCAGTGATACGTGGGGCACCGGGGAGCTGTTTTTT. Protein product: CASSDTWGTGELFF.

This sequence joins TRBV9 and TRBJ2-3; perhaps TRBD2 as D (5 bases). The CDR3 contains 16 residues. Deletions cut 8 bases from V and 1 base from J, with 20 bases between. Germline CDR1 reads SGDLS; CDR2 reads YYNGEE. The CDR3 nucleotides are TGTGCCAGTACCGGGGAGCTACTTGCTGGCACAGATACGCAGTATTTT. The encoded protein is CASTGELLAGTDTQYF.

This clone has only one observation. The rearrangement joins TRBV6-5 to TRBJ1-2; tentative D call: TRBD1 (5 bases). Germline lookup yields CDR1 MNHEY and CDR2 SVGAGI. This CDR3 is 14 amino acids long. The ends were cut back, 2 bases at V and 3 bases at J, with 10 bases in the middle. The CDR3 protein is CASSYAAGDYGYTF. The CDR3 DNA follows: TGTGCCAGCAGTTACGCCGCGGGGGACTATGGCTACACCTTC.

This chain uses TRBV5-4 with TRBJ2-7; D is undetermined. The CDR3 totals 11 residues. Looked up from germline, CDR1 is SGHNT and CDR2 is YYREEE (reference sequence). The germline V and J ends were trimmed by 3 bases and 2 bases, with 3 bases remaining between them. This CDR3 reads CASSSTYEQYF. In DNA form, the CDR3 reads TGTGCCAGCAGCTCGACCTACGAGCAGTACTTC. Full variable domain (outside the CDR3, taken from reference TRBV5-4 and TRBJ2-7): ETGVTQSPTHLIKTRGQQVTLRCSSQSGHNTVSWYQQALGQGPQFIFQYYREEENGRGNFPPRFSGLQFPNYSSELNVNALELDDSALYLCASSSTYEQYFGPGTRLTVT.

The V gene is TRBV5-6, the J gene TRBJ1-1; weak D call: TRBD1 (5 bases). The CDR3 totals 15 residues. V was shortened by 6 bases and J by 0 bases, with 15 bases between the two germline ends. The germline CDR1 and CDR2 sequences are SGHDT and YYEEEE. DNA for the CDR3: TGTGCCAGCACCGAGGTTGGGGGGGTGAACACTGAAGCTTTCTTT. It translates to CASTEVGGVNTEAFF.